This T cell receptor (beta chain) was profiled in a study of T cells in Graves' hyperthyroidism and ophthalmopathy. Hyperthyroidism, newly diagnosed and lasting under 2 months, affected patients aged 18 to 65. Diagnoses rested on clinical symptoms, serum thyroxine and TRAb, thyroid ultrasound and orbital computed tomography. The CDR3 spans 13 residues. Germline V gene lookup returns CDR1 SQVTM and CDR2 ANQGSEA. The V gene lost 7 bases and the J gene lost 8 bases, with 18 bases spanning the gap. Using RNA transcripts as the source, TCR beta CDR3 regions were amplified. When the TCR CDR3 underwent first-round RT-PCR, the HTBI primer set was used. TCRdb reprocessed the multiplex PCR reads via MiXCR and lists one record per CDR3 protein. The sample comprises some 180,000 distinct CDR3 sequences, less than 20% of which are singletons, and roughly 50% rests with the top ten. At least ten counts were recorded for this clonotype.

The sequence was collected from a woman in her 50s with Graves' hyperthyroidism. Specimen: blood. This chain links TRBV29-1 with TRBJ2-1, with a possible D match to TRBD1 (7 bases). CDR3: CSGGAAGGYEQFF. CDR3 nucleotide sequence: TGCAGCGGAGGGGCGGCAGGGGGGTATGAGCAGTTCTTC.